This T cell receptor beta chain comes out of a study of T cells in Graves' hyperthyroidism and ophthalmopathy. About the study: Peripheral blood was drawn at first diagnosis, prior to all treatment.

A remark on this clonotype: Its antigen is undetermined.

Overall study results and limits: The blood repertoire included most of the expanded thyroid clonotypes above 0.001.

It was RNA transcripts that yielded the amplified TCR beta CDR3 regions. HTBI primers drove first-round RT-PCR of the TCR CDR3. TCRdb independently ran MiXCR on the multiplex PCR reads; one entry per CDR3 protein. Altogether about 160,000 distinct CDR3 sequences are present, about 9% being singletons, with the ten largest covering less than 25%. Reasons for excluding patients were uncontrolled infection, other autoimmune disease, pregnancy or lactation. Thyroid ultrasound, orbital computed tomography, clinical symptoms, and serum thyroxine and TRAb underpinned diagnoses. This CDR3 has 13 amino acids. V lost 7 bases, J lost 0 bases, and 3 bases stayed unmatched. CDR1 and CDR2 from the germline V gene are MNHEY and SMNVEV (reference sequence).

Sequencing used blood. The chain links TRBV27 to TRBJ2-7, with TRBD2 matching 7 bases. This TCR derives from a woman under 30 with Graves' hyperthyroidism that later progressed to Graves' ophthalmopathy. CDR3 bases: TGTGCCAGCATAAGCGGGGACTCCTACGAGCAGTACTTC. This sequence encodes CASISGDSYEQYF.